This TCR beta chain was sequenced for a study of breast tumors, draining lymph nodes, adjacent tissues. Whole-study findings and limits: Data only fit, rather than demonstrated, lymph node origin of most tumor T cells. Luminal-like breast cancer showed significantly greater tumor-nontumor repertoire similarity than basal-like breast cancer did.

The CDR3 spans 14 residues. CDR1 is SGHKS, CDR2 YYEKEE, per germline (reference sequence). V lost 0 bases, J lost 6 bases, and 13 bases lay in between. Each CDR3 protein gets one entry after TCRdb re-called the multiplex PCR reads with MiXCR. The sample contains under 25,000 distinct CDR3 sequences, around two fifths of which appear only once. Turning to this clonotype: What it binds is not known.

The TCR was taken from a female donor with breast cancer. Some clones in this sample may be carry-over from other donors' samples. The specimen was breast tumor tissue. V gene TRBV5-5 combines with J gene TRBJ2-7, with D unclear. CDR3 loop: CASSLVGPGGEQYF. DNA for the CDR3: TGTGCCAGCAGCTTGGTCGGACCGGGCGGCGAGCAGTACTTC.